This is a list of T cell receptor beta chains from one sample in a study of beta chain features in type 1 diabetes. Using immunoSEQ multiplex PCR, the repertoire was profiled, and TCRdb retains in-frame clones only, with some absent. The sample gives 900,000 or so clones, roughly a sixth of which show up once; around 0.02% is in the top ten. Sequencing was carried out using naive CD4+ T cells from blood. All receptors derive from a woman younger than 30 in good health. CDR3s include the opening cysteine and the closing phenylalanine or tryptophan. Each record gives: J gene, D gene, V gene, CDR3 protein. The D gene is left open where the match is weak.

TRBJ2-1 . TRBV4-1 CASSQVIGPRWQFF
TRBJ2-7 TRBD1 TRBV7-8 CASSDRTGNSYEQYF
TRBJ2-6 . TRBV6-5 CASRDTSGANVLTF
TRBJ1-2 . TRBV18 CASSPQGNDGYTF
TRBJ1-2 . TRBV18 CASSPGQTRYGYTF
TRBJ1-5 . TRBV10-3 CAISGANSNQPQHF
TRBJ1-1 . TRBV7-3 CASSSVGNTEAFF
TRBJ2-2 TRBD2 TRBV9 CASSPRLAGVTGELFF
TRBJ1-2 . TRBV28 CASSAGDRWAYGYTF
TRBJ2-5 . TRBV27 CASSRNEQETQYF
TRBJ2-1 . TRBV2 CASGRTLRNEQFF
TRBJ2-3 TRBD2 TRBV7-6 CASSLAIPGVAGVTDTQYF
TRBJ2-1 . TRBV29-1 CSVDFEGVEQFF
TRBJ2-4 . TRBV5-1 CASSETGGHVQYF
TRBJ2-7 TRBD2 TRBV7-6 CASSLAWASGRAGSYEQYF
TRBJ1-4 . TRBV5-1 CASSLSTGATNEKLFF
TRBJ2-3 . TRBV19 CASAWQGRSDTQYF
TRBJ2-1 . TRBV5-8 CASSTLRGIPYNEQFF
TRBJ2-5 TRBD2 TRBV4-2 CASSQRGSVQETQYF
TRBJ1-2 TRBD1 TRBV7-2 CASSLDGRTGGYGYTF
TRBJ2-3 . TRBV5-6 CASSLGFVTGHTQYF
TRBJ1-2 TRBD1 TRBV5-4 CASSFGTGNYGYTF
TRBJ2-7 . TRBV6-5 CASCVGSGSYEQYF
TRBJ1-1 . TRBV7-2 CASSEGLRNTEAFF
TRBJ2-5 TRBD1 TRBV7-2 CASSLGQGSRETQYF
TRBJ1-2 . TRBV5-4 CASSLGTANYGYTF
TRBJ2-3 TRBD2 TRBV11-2 CASTSFSALAGADTQYF
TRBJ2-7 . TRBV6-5 CASGRDYEQYF